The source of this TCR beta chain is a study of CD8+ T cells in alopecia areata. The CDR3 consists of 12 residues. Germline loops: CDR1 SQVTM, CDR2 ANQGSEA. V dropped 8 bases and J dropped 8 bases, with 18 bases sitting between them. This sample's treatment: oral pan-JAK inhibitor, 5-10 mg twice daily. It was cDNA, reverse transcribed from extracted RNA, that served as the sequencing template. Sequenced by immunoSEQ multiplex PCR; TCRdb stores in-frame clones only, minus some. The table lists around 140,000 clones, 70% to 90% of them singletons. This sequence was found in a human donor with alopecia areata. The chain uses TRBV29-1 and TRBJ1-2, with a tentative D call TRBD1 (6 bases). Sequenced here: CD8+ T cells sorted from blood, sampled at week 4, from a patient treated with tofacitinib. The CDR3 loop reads CSIQQGNIGYTF. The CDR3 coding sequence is TGCAGCATCCAACAGGGTAACATCGGCTACACCTTC.